These T cell receptor beta chains were read from a single sample in a study of blood T cell repertoires in COVID-19. The assay was immunoSEQ multiplex PCR, and TCRdb's table has in-frame clones only and misses some. The repertoire has a few hundred thousand clones, approximately 90% of them found once; the top ten carry 5% to 6.5%. Sequencing used peripheral blood. All receptors derive from a woman aged 25 to 39 with COVID-19, enrolled during active disease. Each CDR3 is given with its conserved first and last residue. The D gene is left open where the match is weak. The size entry is marked missing in some rows and otherwise reads once, few, many or a size class.

D gene	V gene	clone size	J gene	CDR3 protein	CDR3 DNA
TRBD2	TRBV19	NA	TRBJ2-1	CASSIVPSGRVEQFF	TGTGCCAGTAGTATAGTTCCTAGCGGGAGGGTTGAGCAGTTCTTC
TRBD1	TRBV18	few	TRBJ1-3	CASSPQGQGPGNTIYF	TGTGCCAGCTCACCACAGGGACAGGGCCCTGGAAACACCATATATTTT
TRBD1	TRBV10-3	once	TRBJ2-7	CAISENRGDPYEQYF	TGTGCCATCAGTGAGAACAGGGGCGACCCCTACGAGCAGTACTTC
NA	TRBV11-3	NA	TRBJ1-1	CASSLDGSNTEAFF	TGTGCCAGCAGCTTAGACGGGTCGAACACTGAAGCTTTCTTT
NA	TRBV1	NA	TRBJ2-1	CTSSQDGGDFYNEQFF	TGCACCAGCAGCCAAGATGGTGGGGACTTCTACAATGAGCAGTTCTTC
TRBD1	TRBV19	NA	TRBJ2-3	CASSILRTGGSDTQYF	TGTGCCAGTAGTATTTTAAGGACAGGGGGATCAGATACGCAGTATTTT
NA	TRBV28	NA	TRBJ1-5	CASSLSAGGQPQHF	TGTGCCAGCAGTTTATCTGCAGGAGGTCAGCCCCAGCATTTT
TRBD2	TRBV7-2	NA	TRBJ2-3	CASSSRGGTSTDTQYF	TGTGCCAGCAGCTCCCGGGGGGGAACTAGCACAGATACGCAGTATTTT
TRBD2	TRBV11-2	once	TRBJ2-5	CASSRGGSGGETQYF	TGTGCCAGCAGCCGGGGGGGGTCCGGTGGGGAGACCCAGTACTTC
TRBD1	TRBV5-6	NA	TRBJ1-6	CASSFLLQGDSPLHF	TGTGCCAGCAGCTTCCTATTACAGGGGGATTCACCCCTCCACTTT
NA	TRBV10-1	NA	TRBJ2-7	CASSDAREPTYEQYF	TGCGCCAGCAGTGACGCGAGAGAACCTACCTACGAGCAGTACTTC